This T cell receptor beta chain was found in a study of T cell repertoires in aging, cancer and after chemotherapy. The template was genomic DNA from peripheral blood, not RNA. Multiplex touch-down PCR with TRB-A/B primers amplified rearranged V-D-J TRB sequences. TCRdb processed the multiplex PCR reads anew with MiXCR; each CDR3 protein has one entry. The table lists fewer than 11,000 distinct CDR3 sequences, about 36% of them singletons, with 8.2% in the top ten. This CDR3 is built from 13 residues. The J segment lost 3 bases and the V segment lost 6 bases, leaving 5 bases of the junction unmatched. CDR1 SQVTM and CDR2 ANQGSEA come from the germline V gene. General observations from the study: Untreated cancer patients had significantly lower blood TCR diversity than age-matched healthy donors. In healthy donors, age-related TCR diversity loss mainly reflected lost richness.

By sample share, this clonotype is medium-sized. The antigen remains unidentified. The chain uses TRBV29-1 and TRBJ2-7; 10 positions agree with TRBD2. Sequencing was performed on blood. The receptor's source is a human donor in good health. Here the CDR3 DNA reads TGCAGCGTGGAGCGGGAGGGCGGCTACGAGCAGTACTTC. This translates into CSVEREGGYEQYF.